The following is a T cell receptor beta chain sequence with its context. Its antigen is currently unknown. Trimming shortened V by 4 bases and J by 0 bases, and 19 bases separated the two germline ends. The germline V gene has CDR1 SGHKS and CDR2 YYEKEE (reference sequence). CDR3 size: 17 residues. The data are from a study of cytomegalovirus exposure and HLA in healthy donors. Whole-study results and caveats: Previously analyzed data showed that most TCR beta V segments were productive at a frequency of about 87% or about 30%.

With 60 Vbeta and 13 Jbeta primers, the PCR was carried out. The assay was immunoSEQ multiplex PCR, and TCRdb's table has in-frame clones only and misses some. The repertoire has around 100,000 clones, roughly four fifths of them found once; the top ten carry roughly 3.5%. This receptor was taken from a man aged 25-45 years in good health and CMV-seropositive. The V and J genes are TRBV5-5 and TRBJ1-1; D might be TRBD1 (5 bases). Sequenced: PBMCs. CDR3 DNA: TGTGCCAGCAGCGAGTGGGGCAGCGCCGGAATGAACACTGAAGCTTTCTTT. Protein sequence: CASSEWGSAGMNTEAFF.